A selection of T cell receptor beta chains follows, all from one sample in a study of blood T cell repertoires in COVID-19. The data were produced by immunoSEQ multiplex PCR, yet TCRdb's version contains in-frame clones alone and is incomplete. The sample shows more than 80,000 clones, over 70% of them seen only once. The sample was peripheral blood. The source of these receptors is a human donor with acute or convalescent COVID-19. The donor label of this sample is uncertain. Each CDR3 is given with its conserved first and last residue. D genes are given only for firm matches. A clone size is listed for some rows: how often the clone was seen (once, few, many), or a class if it is expanded.

clone_size: -; j_call: TRBJ2-7; v_call: TRBV29-1; d_call: TRBD1; cdr3_nt: TGCAGCGTTGAAGACGGACAGGGATTCTCCTACGAGCAGTACTTC; cdr3_aa: CSVEDGQGFSYEQYF
clone_size: -; j_call: TRBJ2-2; v_call: TRBV6-6; d_call: TRBD1; cdr3_nt: TGTGCCAGCAGTCCAAGTAGGGGGCTAGGTGTAACCGGGGAGCTGTTTTTT; cdr3_aa: CASSPSRGLGVTGELFF
clone_size: -; j_call: TRBJ2-7; v_call: TRBV3-1/TRBV3-2; d_call: TRBD2; cdr3_nt: TGTGCCAGCAGCCAAGGGACTAGCGGGGGGGCCTACGAGCAGTACTTC; cdr3_aa: CASSQGTSGGAYEQYF
clone_size: -; j_call: TRBJ1-6; v_call: TRBV7-9; d_call: TRBD1; cdr3_nt: TGTGCCAGCAGCTTAAGGCAGGGGGGATCACCCCTCCACTTT; cdr3_aa: CASSLRQGGSPLHF
clone_size: -; j_call: TRBJ1-6; v_call: TRBV5-4; d_call: -; cdr3_nt: TGTGCCAGCAGCTTATCGGGGGTGGGTTCACCCCTCCACTTT; cdr3_aa: CASSLSGVGSPLHF
clone_size: -; j_call: TRBJ2-3; v_call: TRBV9; d_call: TRBD2; cdr3_nt: TGTGCCAGCAGCGTAGCTAAGGTAGCGGGAGATACGCAGTATTTT; cdr3_aa: CASSVAKVAGDTQYF
clone_size: -; j_call: TRBJ2-5; v_call: TRBV2; d_call: -; cdr3_nt: TGTGCCAGCAGTGAAGCGAAGCAGACCCAGTACTTC; cdr3_aa: CASSEAKQTQYF
clone_size: few; j_call: TRBJ2-5; v_call: TRBV7-6; d_call: -; cdr3_nt: TGTGCCAGCAGCTTTGAACAGGGTGGCCGAGAGACCCAGTACTTC; cdr3_aa: CASSFEQGGRETQYF
clone_size: -; j_call: TRBJ2-5; v_call: TRBV7-9; d_call: TRBD2; cdr3_nt: TGTGCCAGCAGCCTAAATAAGGGACTAGCGGGCGGGAAGACCCAGTACTTC; cdr3_aa: CASSLNKGLAGGKTQYF
clone_size: -; j_call: TRBJ1-1; v_call: TRBV10-3; d_call: TRBD1; cdr3_nt: TGTGCCATCAGTGAGTTTGGGACAGGGCAGGGTTGGACTGAAGCTTTCTTT; cdr3_aa: CAISEFGTGQGWTEAFF
clone_size: -; j_call: TRBJ1-1; v_call: TRBV18; d_call: TRBD1; cdr3_nt: TGTGCCAGCTCTGGACAGGGACCGAACACTGAAGCTTTCTTT; cdr3_aa: CASSGQGPNTEAFF
clone_size: once; j_call: TRBJ2-3; v_call: TRBV19; d_call: TRBD2; cdr3_nt: TGTGCCAGTAGTATAGCTGCTCCGGGACTAGCGGGGTTAGATACGCAGTATTTT; cdr3_aa: CASSIAAPGLAGLDTQYF
clone_size: many; j_call: TRBJ1-2; v_call: TRBV7-9; d_call: TRBD1; cdr3_nt: TGTGCCAGCAGCTTCCGACAGGGTGGGGGCTACACCTTC; cdr3_aa: CASSFRQGGGYTF
clone_size: -; j_call: TRBJ1-2; v_call: TRBV5-4; d_call: TRBD1; cdr3_nt: TGTGCCAGCAGCCTAATAACAGGGGGTATAGGCTACACCTTC; cdr3_aa: CASSLITGGIGYTF
clone_size: -; j_call: TRBJ1-1; v_call: TRBV12-5; d_call: -; cdr3_nt: TGTGCTAGTGGTTTGGCCCCGGGGGACACTGAAGCTTTCTTT; cdr3_aa: CASGLAPGDTEAFF
clone_size: -; j_call: TRBJ1-2; v_call: TRBV28; d_call: -; cdr3_nt: TGTGCCAGCAGTTTACCCCGTCCACCCAGGGGCGTTAACTATGGCTACACCTTC; cdr3_aa: CASSLPRPPRGVNYGYTF
clone_size: -; j_call: TRBJ2-7; v_call: TRBV11-2; d_call: TRBD1; cdr3_nt: TGTGCCAGCAGCTACGGGACAGGGACCTACGAGCAGTACTTC; cdr3_aa: CASSYGTGTYEQYF
clone_size: -; j_call: TRBJ1-1; v_call: TRBV11-2; d_call: TRBD1; cdr3_nt: TGTGCCAGCAGCCTCTGGGGGACAGGGGCGGAAGCTTTCTTT; cdr3_aa: CASSLWGTGAEAFF
clone_size: -; j_call: TRBJ1-4; v_call: TRBV6-5; d_call: -; cdr3_nt: TGTGCCAGCAGAGCCGGCAGGCATGAAAAACTGTTTTTT; cdr3_aa: CASRAGRHEKLFF
clone_size: -; j_call: TRBJ1-2; v_call: TRBV2; d_call: TRBD1; cdr3_nt: TGTGCCAGCAGTGATTTCGAGACAGGGAACTATGGCTACACCTTC; cdr3_aa: CASSDFETGNYGYTF
clone_size: few; j_call: TRBJ2-5; v_call: TRBV6-6; d_call: TRBD2; cdr3_nt: TGTGCCAGCAGTTACTCCCGGGGGGGCGTGGAGACCCAGTACTTC; cdr3_aa: CASSYSRGGVETQYF
clone_size: -; j_call: TRBJ1-6; v_call: TRBV7-9; d_call: -; cdr3_nt: TGTGCCAGCAGCCAGGGACACAGTGGTTCACCCCTCCACTTT; cdr3_aa: CASSQGHSGSPLHF
clone_size: -; j_call: TRBJ2-3; v_call: TRBV12-3/TRBV12-4; d_call: -; cdr3_nt: TGTGCCAGCAATCCACTATCTGCCGATACGCAGTATTTT; cdr3_aa: CASNPLSADTQYF
clone_size: few; j_call: TRBJ1-4; v_call: TRBV4-2; d_call: TRBD1; cdr3_nt: TGTGCCAGCAGCCAAGATCCCCCCAGGGGGACTAATGAAAAACTGTTTTTT; cdr3_aa: CASSQDPPRGTNEKLFF
clone_size: -; j_call: TRBJ1-2; v_call: TRBV5-6; d_call: TRBD1; cdr3_nt: TGTGCCAGCAGCACTGGACAGGGGGCGGTCTATGGCTACACCTTC; cdr3_aa: CASSTGQGAVYGYTF
clone_size: -; j_call: TRBJ2-2; v_call: TRBV7-2; d_call: TRBD1; cdr3_nt: TGTGCCAGCAGCTCTACAGGGGGCTTCGGGGAGCTGTTTTTT; cdr3_aa: CASSSTGGFGELFF
clone_size: -; j_call: TRBJ2-3; v_call: TRBV11-2; d_call: TRBD1; cdr3_nt: TGTGCCAGCAGCCCGGGACAGGCCCACACAGATACGCAGTATTTT; cdr3_aa: CASSPGQAHTDTQYF
clone_size: -; j_call: TRBJ2-2; v_call: TRBV6-1; d_call: -; cdr3_nt: TGTGCCAGCAGTGAAGTCCTGGGGGCGGTTACCGGGGAGCTGTTTTTT; cdr3_aa: CASSEVLGAVTGELFF
clone_size: -; j_call: TRBJ1-1; v_call: TRBV9; d_call: -; cdr3_nt: TGTGCCAGCAGCGTAGCCCCAGGGAAAGGGAACACTGAAGCTTTCTTT; cdr3_aa: CASSVAPGKGNTEAFF